The 26 T cell receptor beta chains presented below share a single source sample, sequenced in a study of CD8 T cells in ankylosing spondylitis. From the 5' RACE reads, TCRdb called clonotypes with MiXCR, one entry per CDR3 protein. The table shows roughly 180,000 distinct CDR3 sequences, with approximately 9% occurring only once. Source material: blood, either unsorted or a sorted T cell fraction (not recorded which). These receptors were collected from a female donor with ankylosing spondylitis or in good health (not recorded which).

This clonotype has more than one count but fewer than ten. This sequence joins TRBV6-2 or TRBV6-3 and TRBJ2-1; D ambiguous. The CDR3 sequence is 12 residues long. V dropped 2 bases and J dropped 5 bases, with 4 bases sitting between them. Germline V gene data show CDR1 as MNHEY and CDR2 as SVGEGT. The CDR3 region has the DNA TGTGCCAGCAGTTACATGCACAATGAGCAGTTCTTC. This encodes CASSYMHNEQFF.

The sample holds one count of this clonotype. This chain links TRBV27 with TRBJ2-1; TRBD1 might be the D (6 bases). From germline, CDR1 is MNHEY and CDR2 SMNVEV (reference sequence). Deletions cut 4 bases from V and 3 bases from J, with 7 bases between. This CDR3 spans 13 amino acids. In nucleotides, the CDR3 is TGTGCCAGCAGTTGGGACAACTACAATGAGCAGTTCTTC. Protein: CASSWDNYNEQFF.

This sequence joins TRBV7-9 and TRBJ2-1, with 8 nucleotides matching TRBD2. The CDR3 is made up of 14 amino acids. Germline-derived CDR1 and CDR2 are SEHNR and FQNEAQ (reference sequence). V was clipped by 4 bases and J by 7 bases; unmatched bases: 6. The CDR3 here is CASSSGGKGNEQFF. In DNA, the CDR3 is TGTGCCAGCAGCTCGGGAGGGAAGGGAAATGAGCAGTTCTTC.

The table lists this clonotype with a few counts. The V gene is TRBV11-2, the J gene TRBJ2-7; no reliable D call. The ends were cut back, 2 bases at V and 6 bases at J, with 11 bases in the middle. Germline loops: CDR1 SGHAT, CDR2 FQNNGV. This CDR3 comprises 13 residues. The CDR3 sequence: CASSLIRAGEQYF. CDR3 DNA: TGTGCCAGCAGCTTAATTCGAGCAGGCGAGCAGTACTTC.

This clonotype was observed a few times. DNA of the CDR3: TGTGCCAGCAGGGCCGGGGAAAACACCGGGGAGCTGTTTTTT. Amino acids: CASRAGENTGELFF. The chain has TRBV11-2 and TRBJ2-2; weak D call: TRBD2 (5 bases). Looked up from germline, CDR1 is SGHAT and CDR2 is FQNNGV. The ends were cut back, 6 bases at V and 2 bases at J, with 10 bases in the middle. CDR3 length: 14 amino acids. The whole variable domain, remainder taken from reference TRBV11-2 and TRBJ2-2, is EAGVAQSPRYKIIEKRQSVAFWCNPISGHATLYWYQQILGQGPKLLIQFQNNGVVDDSQLPKDRFSAERLKGVDSTLKIQPAKLEDSAVYLCASRAGENTGELFFGEGSRLTVL.

By sample fraction, this clonotype is medium-sized. V is TRBV24-1 and J is TRBJ2-7; maybe TRBD1 (6 bases). Germline values: CDR1 KGHDR, CDR2 SFDVKD. CDR3 length equals 15 residues. V dropped 1 base and J dropped 7 bases, with 16 bases sitting between them. The CDR3 DNA is TGTGCCACCAGTGATTTAAGGGGACACCGACTTGAGCAGTACTTC. Amino acids: CATSDLRGHRLEQYF.

The sample holds many counts of this clonotype. This chain connects TRBV10-3 to TRBJ2-7, with D unclear. Looked up from germline, CDR1 is ENHRY and CDR2 is SYGVKD. The CDR3 runs to 11 residues. Trimming left V 11 bases short and J 7 bases short, with 15 bases between. The CDR3 is CAVNVPQEQYF. The CDR3 nucleotides read TGTGCCGTGAATGTCCCCCAAGAGCAGTACTTC.

This clonotype showed up just a few times. This chain joins TRBV9 and TRBJ1-1; D perhaps matches TRBD1 (5 bases). This CDR3 has 15 amino acids. V was cut by 3 bases and J by 0 bases, with 12 bases left in between. CDR1 SGDLS and CDR2 YYNGEE come from the germline V gene. The CDR3 sequence is CASSESGTLNTEAFF. The CDR3 DNA sequence: TGTGCCAGCAGCGAGAGTGGGACCCTGAACACTGAAGCTTTCTTT.

The table lists this clonotype with many counts. V usage is TRBV20-1 and J usage is TRBJ2-7; D remains unclear. V was trimmed by 5 bases and J by 2 bases, leaving 7 bases between them. There are 11 residues in the CDR3. CDR1 is DFQATT, CDR2 SNEGSKA, per germline (reference sequence). The CDR3 DNA reads as TGCAGTGCTCCCGACACCTACGAGCAGTACTTC. As protein: CSAPDTYEQYF.

Only a few counts were recorded for this clonotype. The genes are TRBV7-8 and TRBJ2-7, with a tentative D call TRBD2 (5 bases). The CDR3 has 14 residues. Trimming left V 2 bases short and J 5 bases short, with 13 bases between. Per the germline V gene, CDR1 is SGHVS and CDR2 is FQNEAQ. The CDR3 loop reads CASSLYRGRDEQYF. The CDR3 coding sequence is TGTGCCAGCAGCTTATACCGGGGAAGGGACGAGCAGTACTTC. The full variable domain, in which reference TRBV7-8 and TRBJ2-7 provide the parts outside the CDR3, is GAGVSQSPRYKVAKRGQDVALRCDPISGHVSLFWYQQALGQGPEFLTYFQNEAQLDKSGLPSDRFFAERPEGSVSTLKIQRTQQEDSAVYLCASSLYRGRDEQYFGPGTRLTVT.

This clonotype was counted only a few times. The chain joins TRBV4-3 to TRBJ2-5; possibly TRBD1 for D (5 bases). The CDR3 has 16 residues. Germline-derived CDR1 and CDR2 are LGHNA and YSLEER. Deletions cut 5 bases from V and 2 bases from J, with 18 bases between. CDR3 sequence (DNA): TGCGCCAGCAGCGCCCGGGCAGGGCGAGTACAAGAGACCCAGTACTTC. The encoded protein is CASSARAGRVQETQYF.

This clonotype came up a few times. The chain employs TRBV7-2 and TRBJ1-2; unclear D gene. This CDR3 is built from 15 residues. The V and J ends lost 5 bases and 5 bases respectively, with 18 bases between them. Germline V gene lookup returns CDR1 SGHTA and CDR2 FQGNSA. The CDR3 bases are TGTGCCAGCAGCGATTCTGACTATCCCCCTTATGGCTACACCTTC. Residues: CASSDSDYPPYGYTF.

The V and J genes are TRBV11-2 and TRBJ2-7; unclear D gene. Germline V gives CDR1 SGHAT, CDR2 FQNNGV. This CDR3 contains 13 residues. Trimming removed 5 bases at V and 2 bases at J, with 10 bases between. In nucleotides, the CDR3 is TGTGCCAGCAGCCCTGACCCGGCCTACGAGCAGTACTTC. This translates into CASSPDPAYEQYF.

The rearrangement uses TRBV11-1 and TRBJ2-5, with D uncertain. V was cut by 5 bases and J by 5 bases, with 9 bases left in between. Germline CDR1 reads SGHAT; CDR2 reads FQDESV (reference sequence). The length of the CDR3 is 12 residues. The CDR3 loop reads CASSPPTETQYF. The CDR3 region has the DNA TGTGCCAGCAGCCCACCTACGGAGACCCAGTACTTC.

This clonotype was seen at least ten times. The chain employs TRBV12-3 or TRBV12-4 and TRBJ1-1; 7 positions match TRBD1. The CDR3 is 14 amino acids. Trimming removed 4 bases from V and 2 bases from J; junction bases left unmatched: 4. CDR3 bases: TGTGCCAGCAGTTGGGGACAGTTCAACACTGAAGCTTTCTTT. Encoded protein: CASSWGQFNTEAFF.

There are a few counts of this clonotype. The chain combines TRBV15 with TRBJ2-4, with 8 nucleotides matching TRBD1. V shed 2 bases and J 0 bases; nucleotides not matched to a gene: 9. The CDR3 is 18 amino acids. The germline V gene encodes CDR1 LNHNV and CDR2 YYDKDF (reference sequence). This CDR3 is CATSRLPGQGLAKNIQYF. CDR3 bases: TGTGCCACCAGCAGACTTCCAGGACAGGGACTAGCCAAAAACATTCAGTACTTC.

About this clonotype itself: A junction end diverges from the germline sequence, so it may reflect a read error. The chain uses TRBV7-8 and TRBJ2-1; D may be TRBD2 (6 bases). Germline CDR1 reads SGHVS; CDR2 reads FQNEAQ. This CDR3 is 15 amino acids long. CDR3 sequence reads: CASSSRGGTYNGQFF. In DNA form, the CDR3 reads TGTGCCAGCAGCTCGCGGGGCGGGACCTACAATGGGCAGTTCTTC.

The chain uses TRBV3-1 and TRBJ2-5; D not certain. Germline CDR1 and CDR2: LGHDT and YNNKEL (reference sequence). The CDR3 consists of 16 residues. V was shortened by 0 bases and J by 5 bases, with 16 bases between the two germline ends. The CDR3 here is CASSQDPPSFGETQYF. In nucleotides, the CDR3 is TGTGCCAGCAGCCAAGATCCCCCATCATTTGGGGAGACCCAGTACTTC.

This clonotype was detected many times. The V gene is TRBV7-9, the J gene TRBJ2-1; 7 positions agree with TRBD2. The germline V gene encodes CDR1 SEHNR and CDR2 FQNEAQ (reference sequence). Trimming at V came to 5 bases and at J to 12 bases, leaving 7 bases not matched to a gene. CDR3 size: 12 residues. This CDR3 reads CASSLSGGWQFF. The CDR3 DNA sequence: TGTGCCAGCAGCCTGTCGGGGGGTTGGCAGTTCTTC.

The J gene is TRBJ2-5, the V gene TRBV7-2; D is possibly TRBD2 (6 bases). Germline V CDR1 and CDR2: SGHTA, FQGNSA. This CDR3 comprises 14 residues. Trimming removed 3 bases at V and 1 base at J, with 9 bases between. This chain's CDR3 is CASSFGAGQETQYF. The CDR3 DNA follows: TGTGCCAGCAGCTTCGGAGCGGGCCAAGAGACCCAGTACTTC.

V usage is TRBV7-9 and J usage is TRBJ2-1; D is unclear. V dropped 4 bases and J dropped 12 bases, with 13 bases sitting between them. The germline V gene has CDR1 SEHNR and CDR2 FQNEAQ (reference sequence). This CDR3 has 12 residues. The CDR3 bases are TGTGCCAGCAGCTCCCCAATTGGTTGGCAGTTCTTC. Its translation is CASSSPIGWQFF.

This clonotype was seen many times. CDR3 coding DNA: TGCGCCAGCAGCTTCGTTGGCGACAATGAGCAGTTCTTC. Its protein is CASSFVGDNEQFF. This chain joins TRBV5-1 and TRBJ2-1; D is uncertain. Germline V gives CDR1 SGHRS, CDR2 YFSETQ. The CDR3 extends over 13 amino acids. V was trimmed by 2 bases and J by 5 bases, leaving 8 bases between them. Full variable domain (rest looked up from reference TRBV5-1 and TRBJ2-1): KAGVTQTPRYLIKTRGQQVTLSCSPISGHRSVSWYQQTPGQGLQFLFEYFSETQRNKGNFPGRFSGRQFSNSRSEMNVSTLELGDSALYLCASSFVGDNEQFFGPGTRLTVL.

The CDR3 region has the DNA TGCGCCAGCAGCCAAGAGGCGCTGGGAGATGAGACCGGGGAGCTGTTTTTT. This sequence encodes CASSQEALGDETGELFF. The chain carries TRBV4-3 and TRBJ2-2; a weak D match, TRBD2 (5 bases). Germline lookup yields CDR1 LGHNA and CDR2 YSLEER. CDR3 length equals 17 residues. The V end lost 0 bases, the J end lost 5 bases, and 16 bases lay between the germline ends.

A few counts support this clonotype. The chain employs TRBV28 and TRBJ1-5; tentative D call: TRBD1 (5 bases). Germline values: CDR1 MDHEN, CDR2 SYDVKM. V was shortened by 8 bases and J by 3 bases, with 14 bases between the two germline ends. This CDR3 spans 14 amino acids. CDR3 loop: CASWEGRSNQPQHF. The CDR3 coding sequence is TGTGCCAGCTGGGAGGGGAGGTCCAATCAGCCCCAGCATTTT.

The J gene is TRBJ2-1, the V gene TRBV3-1, with D tentatively TRBD2 (6 bases). CDR1 LGHDT and CDR2 YNNKEL come from the germline V gene (reference sequence). The CDR3 sequence is 13 residues long. The V end lost 2 bases, the J end lost 9 bases, and 11 bases lay between the germline ends. The CDR3 is CASSQLMEGEQFF. Written as DNA, the CDR3 is TGTGCCAGCAGCCAACTTATGGAGGGTGAGCAGTTCTTC.

The V call is TRBV9, the J call TRBJ2-1, with 13 positions matching TRBD2. The CDR3 loop spans 18 amino acids. V was pared by 3 bases and J by 5 bases, with 11 bases of the junction left unmatched. Germline V gene lookup returns CDR1 SGDLS and CDR2 YYNGEE. CDR3 region: CASSASPGTSGTHNEQFF. For the CDR3, the DNA is TGTGCCAGCAGCGCCAGTCCCGGGACTAGCGGGACGCACAATGAGCAGTTCTTC. Filled out from reference TRBV9 and TRBJ2-1, the complete variable domain reads DSGVTQTPKHLITATGQRVTLRCSPRSGDLSVYWYQQSLDQGLQFLIQYYNGEERAKGNILERFSAQQFPDLHSELNLSSLELGDSALYFCASSASPGTSGTHNEQFFGPGTRLTVL.